This T cell receptor beta chain stems from a study of cytomegalovirus exposure and HLA in healthy donors. Overall study: The same platform was used for the 120 validation repertoires and the roughly 700 first-cohort repertoires, a later analysis reported. Study-wide points: Most observed TCR sequences were rare, whereas some public TCRs were detected in many donors. First-cohort TCR clusters were later found to tend to co-occur in the roughly 120 validation repertoires.

Of note for this clone: The antigen is unknown.

Method: immunoSEQ multiplex PCR; TCRdb's copy keeps in-frame clones and lacks some. The table lists about 110,000 clones, less than 90% of them singletons, with 1.8% in the top ten. In germline, CDR1 is SEHNR, CDR2 FQNEAQ (reference sequence). The length of the CDR3 is 12 residues. The V end lost 5 bases, the J end lost 3 bases, and 6 bases lay between the germline ends. This chain joins TRBV7-9 and TRBJ2-3; D unresolved. Material: PBMCs. This TCR was recovered from a young woman in good health and CMV-seropositive. The DNA of the CDR3 is TGTGCCAGCAGCACTTGGACAGATACGCAGTATTTT. This encodes CASSTWTDTQYF.